The entry that follows covers one T cell receptor beta chain sequence. Its antigen specificity is not known. No base-level quality is on record; no much larger clone is a single base apart. The sample originates from a study of blood T cell repertoires in COVID-19 (TCRdb year 2020). Some background on the complete study: Collaborator samples came from the United States, Italy and Spain and covered acute and convalescent phases of COVID-19. The material from the prospective study consisted of cDNA or gDNA derived from T cells, B-cell-depleted T cells, or PBMCs. The dataset comprised deeply sampled blood TCRbeta repertoires from subjects exposed to, actively infected with, or recovered from COVID-19. The repertoires were made available in a free public database intended to serve as a resource for research on the immune response to SARS-CoV-2. The samples were drawn from two sources: the first 160 participants of the ongoing ImmuneRACE study, and over 950 subjects contributed by 6 global collaborators. A de-identified subject ID, COVID-19 status, age in years and sex were almost always included in the sample metadata. Where HLA class I and class II types were available, the types were taken from metadata supplied by the sample provider, not from assay-based typing. What the study reported, not specific to this receptor: The quantity of clinical and demographic metadata differed by source and by participant and was supplied without curation.

TCRbeta CDR3 regions were amplified from genomic DNA using the immunoSEQ Assay, a bias-controlled multiplex PCR. On the study's bioinformatics: Nucleated cell counts per sample were estimated from amplification of reference gene primers within the assay. To quantify the absolute abundance of each unique TCRbeta CDR3 rearrangement, sequence reads were collapsed and filtered. For each sample, productive Simpson clonality was calculated as the square root of Simpson's diversity index over productive rearrangements. Not all clones reach the TCRdb copy of this immuneACCESS table, which keeps in-frame sequences only. Checked studies attribute under half of the gap to unresolved V genes and leave the rest unexplained. The DNA gave D and trimming, while V, J and clone size come from that table. The sample records fewer than 250,000 clones, roughly 94% of which are singletons. Of the sample, around 1.2% is held by the ten largest clones.

Including cysteine and phenylalanine, the CDR3 has 14 amino acids. The read is trimmed to its CDR3 DNA, 42 bases read in frame from base 1. Sequences MNHEY (CDR1) and SMNVEV (CDR2) are obtained from the germline V gene (reference sequence). V sheds 5 bases and J sheds 5 bases, leaving 13 bases between their ends. Each collaborating institution followed its own protocols to collect whole blood in K2EDTA tubes. For TCRbeta analysis, collaborator samples were shipped as frozen whole blood, as isolated PBMCs, or as DNA extracted from either sample type. Sequencing was carried out using peripheral blood. The chain uses TRBV27 and TRBJ2-1; TRBD2 might be the D gene, on 5 matching bases. The sequence came from a man aged 25 to 40 with acute or convalescent COVID-19. For the CDR3, the sequence is CASSMWRSDNEQFF. The nucleotides are TGTGCCAGCAGTATGTGGAGGTCCGACAATGAGCAGTTCTTC.